This is a list of T cell receptor beta chains from one sample in a study of molecular identifiers for immune sequencing clone quantification. TCRdb ran MiXCR on the PCR reads and lists one entry per CDR3 protein. The sample contains about half a million distinct CDR3 sequences, roughly 26% of which appear only once. Specimen: naive CD8+ T cells from blood, with Jurkat cell RNA spiked in. The receptors were sampled from a human donor in good health. Some libraries in this study had Jurkat cell RNA spiked in. Both conserved end residues are part of each CDR3. A D gene is named only where the DNA matches it firmly. Size tells how often a clone was seen (once, few, many) or the class of an expanded clone, and some rows leave it out.

clone_size | j_call | d_call | v_call | cdr3_nt | cdr3_aa
many | TRBJ2-5 | - | TRBV5-1 | TGCGCCAGCAGCTTTTTAGAAGAGACCCAGTACTTC | CASSFLEETQYF
- | TRBJ2-4 | - | TRBV6-1 | TGTGCCAGCAGGGAGGGGGGCTACTCAACCAAAAACATTCAGTACTTC | CASREGGYSTKNIQYF
- | TRBJ2-3 | - | TRBV6-5 | TGTGCCAGCAGTTACACGGGGCCGGGTGTCACAGATACGCAGTATTTT | CASSYTGPGVTDTQYF
- | TRBJ1-1 | - | TRBV4-3 | TGCGCCAGCAGCCACTCTGGACGGGCGAACACTGAAGCTTTCTTT | CASSHSGRANTEAFF
- | TRBJ1-4 | TRBD1 | TRBV7-9 | TGTGCCAGCAGCTCTCCCGGGACAGAGGACGAAAAACTGTTTTTT | CASSSPGTEDEKLFF
- | TRBJ2-3 | TRBD2 | TRBV28 | TGTGCCAGCTCCCCTACCGCTAGCCGGGAGGGGGTAGATACGCAGTATTTT | CASSPTASREGVDTQYF
- | TRBJ2-7 | TRBD2 | TRBV4-1 | TGCGCCAGCAGCCGAGAAGAGCGGGGGGCGCTCGAGCAGTACTTC | CASSREERGALEQYF
few | TRBJ2-1 | TRBD2 | TRBV20-1 | TGCAGTGCTAGAGATCATAGACTAGCGGGGAGCTCCTACAATGAGCAGTTCTTC | CSARDHRLAGSSYNEQFF
- | TRBJ2-2 | - | TRBV10-1 | TGCGCCAGCAGTGAGTCCGGGGGTGAAGCCGGGGAGCTGTTTTTT | CASSESGGEAGELFF
few | TRBJ2-6 | - | TRBV27 | TGTGCCAGCAGTAAAATGGGACGGACTCCCTCTGGGGCCAACGTCCTGACTTTC | CASSKMGRTPSGANVLTF
- | TRBJ1-3 | TRBD1 | TRBV12-3/TRBV12-4 | TGTGCCAGCAGTTTAGGAGGGACAGTGGGAAGAGGTGGTTCTGGAAACACCATATATTTT | CASSLGGTVGRGGSGNTIYF
many | TRBJ2-7 | - | TRBV19 | TGTGCCAGTAGTATGGGGCTTCGCGGCTACGAGCAGTACTTC | CASSMGLRGYEQYF
many | TRBJ1-1 | TRBD1 | TRBV4-2 | TGTGCCAGCAGCCCACGACAGGGGGCCAAGACTGAAGCTTTCTTT | CASSPRQGAKTEAFF
- | TRBJ2-5 | - | TRBV6-5 | TGTGCCAGCAGTTACGGGTTCGGGGGAGTACAAGAGACCCAGTACTTC | CASSYGFGGVQETQYF
few | TRBJ1-1 | - | TRBV11-2 | TGTGCCAGCAGCTTAGAAGGGGACTACACTGAAGCTTTCTTT | CASSLEGDYTEAFF
many | TRBJ2-1 | - | TRBV2 | TGTGCCAGCAGTGAAAATCGAGGGGACAATGAGCAGTTCTTC | CASSENRGDNEQFF
- | TRBJ2-6 | TRBD2 | TRBV10-3 | TGTGCCATCAGTGAGTCCAGGACTAGCCCAGAGGAGGGGTCTGGGGCCAACGTCCTGACTTTC | CAISESRTSPEEGSGANVLTF
- | TRBJ1-5 | - | TRBV5-6 | TGTGCCAGCAGCGCCGGGGGGGAGCGACTTTTCAATCAGCCCCAGCATTTT | CASSAGGERLFNQPQHF
few | TRBJ2-1 | - | TRBV19 | TGTGCCAGTAGTCCCTACCCGTCTAGGAATGAGCAGTTCTTC | CASSPYPSRNEQFF
many | TRBJ1-3 | - | TRBV5-4 | TGTGCCAGCAGCGGGACTTTGGGGTCCGGAAACACCATATATTTT | CASSGTLGSGNTIYF
many | TRBJ2-7 | - | TRBV4-3 | TGCGCCAGCAGCCCGACCGCTTTGGCGGGGGACACCTACGAGCAGTACTTC | CASSPTALAGDTYEQYF
many | TRBJ1-5 | - | TRBV7-9 | TGTGCCAGCAGCTTTGGATCCCCTCAGCCCCAGCATTTT | CASSFGSPQPQHF
many | TRBJ1-6 | - | TRBV27 | TGTGCCAGCAGTTTGGGGTCGTCAGGGGACTATAATTCACCCCTCCACTTT | CASSLGSSGDYNSPLHF
many | TRBJ2-7 | TRBD2 | TRBV5-1 | TGCGCCAGCAGCTTGGTTTTGGGACTAGCGGACTACGAGCAGTACTTC | CASSLVLGLADYEQYF
many | TRBJ2-1 | - | TRBV11-2 | TGTGCCAGCAGCTTATTGGCGGGGTTCGACAATGAGCAGTTCTTC | CASSLLAGFDNEQFF
many | TRBJ2-7 | - | TRBV6-5 | TGTGCCAGCAGTTACATTACGAAGTACGACGAGCAGTACTTC | CASSYITKYDEQYF
few | TRBJ2-2 | TRBD2 | TRBV4-3 | TGCGCCAGCAGCCAGTTTAGCGGGGGCAACACCGGGGAGCTGTTTTTT | CASSQFSGGNTGELFF
many | TRBJ2-3 | - | TRBV14 | TGCGCCAGCAGCCAGGATATTACAGATACGCAGTATTTT | CASSQDITDTQYF
- | TRBJ1-6 | - | TRBV9 | TGTGCCAGCAGCGTAGTAGGTAATTCACCCCTCCACTTT | CASSVVGNSPLHF
many | TRBJ2-3 | - | TRBV29-1 | TGCAGCGTAGGCTCTTGGGGAGTCCCAGATACGCAGTATTTT | CSVGSWGVPDTQYF
- | TRBJ1-1 | - | TRBV11-2 | TGTGCCAGCAGCATAGAAGGGGACTACACTGAAGCATTCTTT | CASSIEGDYTEAFF
few | TRBJ2-5 | TRBD2 | TRBV24-1 | TGTGCCACCAGTGATTCACCGGGACTAGCGGGAGTGGGGGAGACCCAGTACTTC | CATSDSPGLAGVGETQYF
few | TRBJ2-3 | TRBD2 | TRBV4-1 | TGCGCCAGCAGCCAAGTCTTCGGCGGGGGGGCCACAGATACGCAGTATTTT | CASSQVFGGGATDTQYF
few | TRBJ2-1 | TRBD2 | TRBV19 | TGTGCCAGTAGCACTAGCGGGAGCGGAAATGAGCAGTTCTTC | CASSTSGSGNEQFF
- | TRBJ1-3 | - | TRBV7-8 | TGTGCCAGCAGCTTTACTTTCTTTGGGTCCGGAAACACCATATATTTT | CASSFTFFGSGNTIYF
- | TRBJ2-7 | - | TRBV4-1 | TGCGCCAGCAGCCAAGATTGGGGGGGCAGCTCCTACGAGCAGTACTTC | CASSQDWGGSSYEQYF
- | TRBJ2-5 | - | TRBV20-1 | TGCAGTGCTAGGGTGAGGGTGGAGACCCAGTACTTC | CSARVRVETQYF
few | TRBJ2-2 | - | TRBV7-9 | TGTGCCAGCAGCTCGTGGGATTGGAGCATCACCGGGGAGCTGTTTTTT | CASSSWDWSITGELFF
few | TRBJ2-7 | - | TRBV7-2 | TGTGCCAGCAGCCCTTGGGCCGAAGGCCTAGTCTACGAGCAGTACTTC | CASSPWAEGLVYEQYF
- | TRBJ2-1 | - | TRBV4-2 | TGTGCCAGCAGCCAAGATCTCCTAGCCGTTGAGCAGTTCTTC | CASSQDLLAVEQFF